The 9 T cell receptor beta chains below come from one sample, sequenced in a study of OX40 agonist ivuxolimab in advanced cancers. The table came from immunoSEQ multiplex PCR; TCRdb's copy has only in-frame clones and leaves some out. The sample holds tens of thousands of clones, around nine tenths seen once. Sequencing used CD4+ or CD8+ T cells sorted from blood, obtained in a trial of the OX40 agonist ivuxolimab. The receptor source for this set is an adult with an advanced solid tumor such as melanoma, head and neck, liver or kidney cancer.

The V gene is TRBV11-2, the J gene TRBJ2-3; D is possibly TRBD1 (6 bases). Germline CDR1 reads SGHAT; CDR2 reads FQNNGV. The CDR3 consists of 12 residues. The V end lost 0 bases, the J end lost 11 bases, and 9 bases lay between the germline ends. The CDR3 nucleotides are TGTGCCAGCAGCTTAGAGCCGGGACAGCAGTATTTT. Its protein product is CASSLEPGQQYF.

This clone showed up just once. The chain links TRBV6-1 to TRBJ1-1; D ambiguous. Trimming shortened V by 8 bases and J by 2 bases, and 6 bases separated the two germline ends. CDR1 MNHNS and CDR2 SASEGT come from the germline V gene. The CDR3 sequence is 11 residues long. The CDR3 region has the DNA TGTGCCAGCGAAGATAACACTGAAGCTTTCTTT. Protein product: CASEDNTEAFF.

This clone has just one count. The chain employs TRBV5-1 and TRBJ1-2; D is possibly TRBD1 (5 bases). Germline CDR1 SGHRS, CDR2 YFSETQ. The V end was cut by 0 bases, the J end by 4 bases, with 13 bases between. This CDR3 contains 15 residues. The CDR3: CASSLDFGGAYGYTF. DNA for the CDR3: TGCGCCAGCAGCTTGGATTTCGGGGGAGCCTATGGCTACACCTTC.

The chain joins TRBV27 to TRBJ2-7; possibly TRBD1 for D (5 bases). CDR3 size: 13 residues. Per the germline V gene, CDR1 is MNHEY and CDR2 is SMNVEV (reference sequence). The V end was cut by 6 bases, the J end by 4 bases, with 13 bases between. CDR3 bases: TGTGCCAGCAGACCACAGGAGAAATACGAGCAGTACTTC. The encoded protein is CASRPQEKYEQYF.

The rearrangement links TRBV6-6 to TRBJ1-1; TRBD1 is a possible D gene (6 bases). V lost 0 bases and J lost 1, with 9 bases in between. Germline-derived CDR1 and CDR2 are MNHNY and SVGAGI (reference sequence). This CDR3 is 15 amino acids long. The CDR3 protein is CASSYSRGPNTEAFF. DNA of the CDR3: TGTGCCAGCAGTTACTCCAGGGGCCCGAACACTGAAGCTTTCTTT.

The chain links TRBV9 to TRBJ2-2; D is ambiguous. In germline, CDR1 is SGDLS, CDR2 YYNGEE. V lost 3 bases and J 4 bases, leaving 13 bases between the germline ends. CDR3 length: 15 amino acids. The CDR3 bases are TGTGCCAGCAGCGCGGTCACTGGAATCACCGGGGAGCTGTTTTTT. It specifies CASSAVTGITGELFF.

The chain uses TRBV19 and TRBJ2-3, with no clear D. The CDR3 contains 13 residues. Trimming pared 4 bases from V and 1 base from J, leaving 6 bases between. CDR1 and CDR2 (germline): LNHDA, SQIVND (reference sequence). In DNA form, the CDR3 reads TGTGCCAGTAGTAAACAGCGCACAGATACGCAGTATTTT. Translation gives CASSKQRTDTQYF.

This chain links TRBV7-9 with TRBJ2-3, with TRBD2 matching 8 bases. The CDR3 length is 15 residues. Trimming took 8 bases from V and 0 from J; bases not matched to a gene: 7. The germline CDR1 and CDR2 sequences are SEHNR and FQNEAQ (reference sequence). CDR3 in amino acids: CASVFTSGSTDTQYF. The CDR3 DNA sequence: TGTGCCAGCGTCTTCACTAGCGGAAGCACAGATACGCAGTATTTT.

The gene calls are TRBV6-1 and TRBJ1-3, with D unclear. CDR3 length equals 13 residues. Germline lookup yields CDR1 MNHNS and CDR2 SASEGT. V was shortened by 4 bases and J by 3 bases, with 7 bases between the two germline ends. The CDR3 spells CASSVYFGNTIYF. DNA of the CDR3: TGTGCCAGCAGTGTATATTTTGGAAACACCATATATTTT.